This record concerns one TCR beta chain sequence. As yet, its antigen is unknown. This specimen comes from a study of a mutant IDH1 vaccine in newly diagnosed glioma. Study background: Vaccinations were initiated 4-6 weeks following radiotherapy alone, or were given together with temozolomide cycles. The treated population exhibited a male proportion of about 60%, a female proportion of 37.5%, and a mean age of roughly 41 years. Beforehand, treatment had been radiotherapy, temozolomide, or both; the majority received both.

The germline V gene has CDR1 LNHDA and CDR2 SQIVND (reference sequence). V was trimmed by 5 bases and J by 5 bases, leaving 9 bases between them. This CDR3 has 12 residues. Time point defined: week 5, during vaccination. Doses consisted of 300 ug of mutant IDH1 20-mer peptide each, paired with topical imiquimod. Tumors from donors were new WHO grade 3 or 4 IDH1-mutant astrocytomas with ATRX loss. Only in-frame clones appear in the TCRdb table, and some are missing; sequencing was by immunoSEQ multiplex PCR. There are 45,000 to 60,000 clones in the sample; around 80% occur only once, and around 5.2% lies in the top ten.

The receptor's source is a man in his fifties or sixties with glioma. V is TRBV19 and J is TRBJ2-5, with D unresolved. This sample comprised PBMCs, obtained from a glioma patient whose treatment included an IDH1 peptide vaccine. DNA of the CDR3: TGTGCCAGTAGTCCAGGCCGGGAGACCCAGTACTTC. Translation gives CASSPGRETQYF. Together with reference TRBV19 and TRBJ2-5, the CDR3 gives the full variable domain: DGGITQSPKYLFRKEGQNVTLSCEQNLNHDAMYWYRQDPGQGLRLIYYSQIVNDFQKGDIAEGYSVSREKKESFPLTVTSAQKNPTAFYLCASSPGRETQYFGPGTRLLVL.